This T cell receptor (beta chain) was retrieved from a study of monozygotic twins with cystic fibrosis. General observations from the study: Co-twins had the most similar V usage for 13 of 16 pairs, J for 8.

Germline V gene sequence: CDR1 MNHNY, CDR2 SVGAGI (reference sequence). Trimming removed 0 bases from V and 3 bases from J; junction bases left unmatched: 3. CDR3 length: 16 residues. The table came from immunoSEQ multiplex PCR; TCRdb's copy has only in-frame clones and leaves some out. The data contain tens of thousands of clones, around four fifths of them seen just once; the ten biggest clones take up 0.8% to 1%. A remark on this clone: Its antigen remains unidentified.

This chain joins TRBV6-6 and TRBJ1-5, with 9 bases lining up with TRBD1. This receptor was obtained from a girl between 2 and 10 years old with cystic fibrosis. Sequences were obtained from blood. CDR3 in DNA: TGTGCCAGCAGTTACTCGACAGGGGGGATCAATCAGCCCCAGCATTTT. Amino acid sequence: CASSYSTGGINQPQHF.